This T cell receptor (beta chain) was identified in a study of shared clonotypes between healthy human individuals. Overall study findings and caveats: Represented diversity, genetic and exposure-history alike, was limited by few donors.

There are 17 residues in the CDR3. In germline, CDR1 is MGHDK, CDR2 SYGVNS. V lost 5 bases and J lost 7; bases outside the gene matches: 15. Sequencing was performed with immunoSEQ multiplex PCR; in TCRdb, only in-frame clones are kept and a portion is missing. Of fewer than 700,000 clones in the sample, around 81% were seen once. This clone came up a few times. Its antigen is unidentified. The sequence was collected from a woman between 35 and 50 years old in good health. Some clones in this sample may be carry-over from other donors' samples. Sequenced: PBMCs. The chain is built from TRBV25-1 and TRBJ2-2; 8 bases agree with TRBD1. The CDR3, as DNA: TGTGCCAGCAGTCCTCGGACAGGGAGTACTATGGGCGGGGAGCTGTTTTTT. Its protein is CASSPRTGSTMGGELFF.